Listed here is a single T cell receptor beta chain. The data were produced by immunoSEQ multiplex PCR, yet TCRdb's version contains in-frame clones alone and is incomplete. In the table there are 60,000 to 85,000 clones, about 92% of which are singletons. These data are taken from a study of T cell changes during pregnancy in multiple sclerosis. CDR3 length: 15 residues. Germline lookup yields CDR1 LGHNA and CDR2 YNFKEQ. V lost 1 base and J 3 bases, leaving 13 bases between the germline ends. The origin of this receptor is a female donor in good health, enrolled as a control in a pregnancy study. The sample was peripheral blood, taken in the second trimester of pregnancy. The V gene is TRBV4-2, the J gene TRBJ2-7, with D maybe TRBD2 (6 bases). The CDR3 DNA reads TGTGCCAGCAGCCAAGCCCCCGGGACTGTCTACGAGCAGTACTTC. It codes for CASSQAPGTVYEQYF.